Listed here is a single TCR beta chain. As handled by the study authors: Amplification with reference gene primers provided the estimates of nucleated cell counts. The assay was immunoSEQ multiplex PCR, and TCRdb's table has in-frame clones only and misses some. That table supplies the V and J calls and clone size; D and trimming were determined from the DNA. The sample comprises about 310,000 clones, more than 75% of which are singletons, and 1% rests with the top ten. This sample is part of a study of blood T cell repertoires in COVID-19. Overall study: The United States, Italy and Spain were the sources of the acute and convalescent COVID-19 samples. Sample material is recorded as cDNA or gDNA derived from T cells, B-cell-depleted T cells, or PBMCs.

CDR3 length: 14 residues. Trimming pared 6 bases from V and 9 bases from J, leaving 18 bases between. Looked up from germline, CDR1 is MNHEY and CDR2 is SMNVEV (reference sequence). The origin of this receptor is a man aged 50-60 years with active or convalescent COVID-19. This chain connects TRBV27 to TRBJ2-1; D may be TRBD1 (6 bases). The sample was peripheral blood. CDR3 in DNA: TGTGCCAGCAGCTCGGGGCAGGGGATCAGTGAGCAGTTCTTC. It encodes CASSSGQGISEQFF.